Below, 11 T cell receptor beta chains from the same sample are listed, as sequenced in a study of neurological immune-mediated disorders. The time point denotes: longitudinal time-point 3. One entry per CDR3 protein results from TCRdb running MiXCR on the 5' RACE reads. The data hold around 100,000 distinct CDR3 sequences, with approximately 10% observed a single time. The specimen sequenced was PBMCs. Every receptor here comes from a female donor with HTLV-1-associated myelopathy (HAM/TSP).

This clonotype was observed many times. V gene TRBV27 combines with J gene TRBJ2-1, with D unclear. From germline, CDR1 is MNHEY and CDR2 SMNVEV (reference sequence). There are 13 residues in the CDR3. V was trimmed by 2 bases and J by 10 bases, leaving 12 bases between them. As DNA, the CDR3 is TGTGCCAGCAGTTTAGTGGGGAATAGGGAGCAGTTCTTC. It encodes CASSLVGNREQFF.

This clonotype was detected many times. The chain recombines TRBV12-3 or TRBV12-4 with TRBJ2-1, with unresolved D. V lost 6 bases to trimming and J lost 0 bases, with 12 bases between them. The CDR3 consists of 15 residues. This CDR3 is CASSLDMSSYNEQFF. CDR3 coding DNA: TGTGCCAGCAGCCTCGACATGAGCTCCTACAATGAGCAGTTCTTC.

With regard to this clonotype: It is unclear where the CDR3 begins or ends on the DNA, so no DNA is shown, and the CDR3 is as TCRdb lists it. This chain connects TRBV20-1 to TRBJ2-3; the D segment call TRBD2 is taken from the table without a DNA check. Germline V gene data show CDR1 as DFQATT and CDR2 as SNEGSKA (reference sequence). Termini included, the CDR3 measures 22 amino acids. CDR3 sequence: CSARVSGSDEQYFGPGTDTQYF.

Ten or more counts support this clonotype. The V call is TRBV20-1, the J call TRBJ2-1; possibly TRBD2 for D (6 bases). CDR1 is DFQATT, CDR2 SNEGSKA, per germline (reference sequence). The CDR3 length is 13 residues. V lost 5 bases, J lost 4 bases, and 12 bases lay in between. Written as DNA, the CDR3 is TGCAGTGCTCCAGAGGAGGGTTACAATGAGCAGTTCTTC. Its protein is CSAPEEGYNEQFF.

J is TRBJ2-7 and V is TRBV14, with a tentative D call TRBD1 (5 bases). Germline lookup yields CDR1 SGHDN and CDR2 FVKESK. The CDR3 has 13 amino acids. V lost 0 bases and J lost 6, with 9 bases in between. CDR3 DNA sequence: TGTGCCAGCAGCCAAGACAGGGTTTCCGAGCAGTACTTC. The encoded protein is CASSQDRVSEQYF.

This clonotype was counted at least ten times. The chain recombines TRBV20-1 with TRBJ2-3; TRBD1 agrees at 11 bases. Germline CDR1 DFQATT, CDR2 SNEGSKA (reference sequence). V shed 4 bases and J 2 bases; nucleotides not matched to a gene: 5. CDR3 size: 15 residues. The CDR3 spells CSAKKGQGVTDTQYF. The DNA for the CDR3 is TGCAGTGCTAAAAAGGGACAGGGGGTCACAGATACGCAGTATTTT.

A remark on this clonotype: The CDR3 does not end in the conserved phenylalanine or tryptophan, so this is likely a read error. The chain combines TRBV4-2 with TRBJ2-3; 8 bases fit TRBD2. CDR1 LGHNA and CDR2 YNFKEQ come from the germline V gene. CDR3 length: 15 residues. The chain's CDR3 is CASSPTGGVTDTQYL. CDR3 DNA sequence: TGTGCAAGCAGCCCCACCGGGGGGGTCACAGATACGCAGTATTTG.

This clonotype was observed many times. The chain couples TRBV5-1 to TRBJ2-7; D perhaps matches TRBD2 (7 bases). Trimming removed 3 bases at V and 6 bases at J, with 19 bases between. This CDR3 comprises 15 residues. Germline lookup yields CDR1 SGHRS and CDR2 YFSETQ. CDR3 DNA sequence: TGCGCCAGCAGCTGGGACGGGGGGCCTGCTGGCGAGCAGTACTTC. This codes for CASSWDGGPAGEQYF.

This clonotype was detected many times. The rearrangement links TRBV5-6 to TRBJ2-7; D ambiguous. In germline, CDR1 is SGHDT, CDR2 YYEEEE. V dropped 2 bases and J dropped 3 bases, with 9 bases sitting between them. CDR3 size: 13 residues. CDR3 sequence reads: CASSFLGGYEQYF. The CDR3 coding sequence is TGTGCCAGCAGCTTTTTAGGTGGCTACGAGCAGTACTTC.

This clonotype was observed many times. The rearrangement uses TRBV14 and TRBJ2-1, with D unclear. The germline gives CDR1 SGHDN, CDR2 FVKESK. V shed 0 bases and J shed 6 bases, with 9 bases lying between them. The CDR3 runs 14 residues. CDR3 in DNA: TGTGCCAGCAGCCAAGATGAAAGGTTCAATGAGCAGTTCTTC. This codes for CASSQDERFNEQFF.

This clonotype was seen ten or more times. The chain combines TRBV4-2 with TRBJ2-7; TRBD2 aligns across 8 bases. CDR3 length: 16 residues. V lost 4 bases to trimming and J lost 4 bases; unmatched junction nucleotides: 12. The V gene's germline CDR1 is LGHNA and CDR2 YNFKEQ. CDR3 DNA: TGTGCCAGCAGCCTAGACCCGGGGGGGCCTTTGTACGAGCAGTACTTC. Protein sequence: CASSLDPGGPLYEQYF.